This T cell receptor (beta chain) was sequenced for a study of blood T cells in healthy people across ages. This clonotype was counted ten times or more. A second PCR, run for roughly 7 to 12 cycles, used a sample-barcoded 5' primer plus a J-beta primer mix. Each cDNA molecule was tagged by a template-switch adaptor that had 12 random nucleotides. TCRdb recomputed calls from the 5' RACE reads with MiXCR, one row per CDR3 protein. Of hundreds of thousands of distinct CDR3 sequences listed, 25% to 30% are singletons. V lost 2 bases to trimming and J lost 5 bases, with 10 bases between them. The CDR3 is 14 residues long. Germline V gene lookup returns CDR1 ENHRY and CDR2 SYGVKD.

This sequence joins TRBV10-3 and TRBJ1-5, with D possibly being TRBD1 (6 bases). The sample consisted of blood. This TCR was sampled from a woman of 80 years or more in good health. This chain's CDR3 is CAISEAQGDQPQHF. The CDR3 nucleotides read TGTGCCATCAGTGAGGCACAGGGCGATCAGCCCCAGCATTTT.